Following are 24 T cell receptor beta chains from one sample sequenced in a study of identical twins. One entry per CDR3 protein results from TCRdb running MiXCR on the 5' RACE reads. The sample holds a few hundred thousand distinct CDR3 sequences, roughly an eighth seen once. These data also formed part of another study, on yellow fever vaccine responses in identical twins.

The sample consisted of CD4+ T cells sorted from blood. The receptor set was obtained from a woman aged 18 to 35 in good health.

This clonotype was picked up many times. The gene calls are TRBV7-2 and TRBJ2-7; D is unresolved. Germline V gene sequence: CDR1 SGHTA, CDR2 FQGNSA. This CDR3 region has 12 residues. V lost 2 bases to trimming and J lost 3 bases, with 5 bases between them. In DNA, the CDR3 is TGTGCCAGCAGCTTAACTAACTACGAGCAGTACTTC. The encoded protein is CASSLTNYEQYF. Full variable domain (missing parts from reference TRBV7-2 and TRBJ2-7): GAGVSQSPSNKVTEKGKDVELRCDPISGHTALYWYRQSLGQGLEFLIYFQGNSAPDKSGLPSDRFSAERTGGSVSTLTIQRTQQEDSAVYLCASSLTNYEQYFGPGTRLTVT.

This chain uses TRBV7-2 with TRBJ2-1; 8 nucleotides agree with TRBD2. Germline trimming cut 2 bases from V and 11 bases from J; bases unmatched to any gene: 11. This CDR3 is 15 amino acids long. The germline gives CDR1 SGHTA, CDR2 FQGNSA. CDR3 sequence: CASSLREGLVRQQFF. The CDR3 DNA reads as TGTGCCAGCAGCTTACGAGAGGGACTAGTTCGACAGCAGTTCTTC. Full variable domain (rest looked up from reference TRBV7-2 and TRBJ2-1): GAGVSQSPSNKVTEKGKDVELRCDPISGHTALYWYRQSLGQGLEFLIYFQGNSAPDKSGLPSDRFSAERTGGSVSTLTIQRTQQEDSAVYLCASSLREGLVRQQFFGPGTRLTVL.

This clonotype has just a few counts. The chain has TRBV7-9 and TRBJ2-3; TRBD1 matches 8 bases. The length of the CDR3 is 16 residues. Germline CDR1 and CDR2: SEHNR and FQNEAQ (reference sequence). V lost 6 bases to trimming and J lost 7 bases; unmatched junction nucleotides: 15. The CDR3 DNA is TGTGCCAGCAGGCGAGACAGGGGTGGGACACAAAATACGCAGTATTTT. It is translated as CASRRDRGGTQNTQYF.

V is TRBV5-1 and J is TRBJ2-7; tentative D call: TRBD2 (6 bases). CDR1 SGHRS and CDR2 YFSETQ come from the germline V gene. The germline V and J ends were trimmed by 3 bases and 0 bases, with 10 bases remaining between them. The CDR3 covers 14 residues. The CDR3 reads CASSSETSSYEQYF. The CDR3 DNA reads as TGCGCCAGCAGCTCAGAGACTAGCTCCTACGAGCAGTACTTC.

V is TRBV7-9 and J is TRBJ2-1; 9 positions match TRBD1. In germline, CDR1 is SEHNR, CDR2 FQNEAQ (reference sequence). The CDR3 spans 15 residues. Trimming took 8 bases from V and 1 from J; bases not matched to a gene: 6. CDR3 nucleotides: TGTGCCAGCCGAACAGGGGGCAGTTCCTACAATGAGCAGTTCTTC. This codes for CASRTGGSSYNEQFF.

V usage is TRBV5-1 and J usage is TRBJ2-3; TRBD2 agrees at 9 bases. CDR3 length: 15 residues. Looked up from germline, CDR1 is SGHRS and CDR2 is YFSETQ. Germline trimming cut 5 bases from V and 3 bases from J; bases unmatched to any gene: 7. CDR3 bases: TGCGCCAGCAGTGAAGTAGCGGGAGTTACAGATACGCAGTATTTT. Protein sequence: CASSEVAGVTDTQYF.

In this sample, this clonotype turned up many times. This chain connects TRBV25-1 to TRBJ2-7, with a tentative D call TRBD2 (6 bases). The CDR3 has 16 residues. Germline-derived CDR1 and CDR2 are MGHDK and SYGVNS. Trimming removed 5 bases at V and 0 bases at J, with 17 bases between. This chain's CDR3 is CASSLEGDPGSYEQYF. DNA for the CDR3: TGTGCCAGCAGTCTGGAGGGCGACCCCGGCTCCTACGAGCAGTACTTC.

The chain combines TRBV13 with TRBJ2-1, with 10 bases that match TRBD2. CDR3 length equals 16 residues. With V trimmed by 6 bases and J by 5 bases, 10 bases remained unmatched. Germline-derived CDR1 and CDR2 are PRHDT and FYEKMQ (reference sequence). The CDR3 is CASRRTQRGGNNEQFF. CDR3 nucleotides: TGTGCCAGCAGACGTACCCAGCGGGGGGGTAACAATGAGCAGTTCTTC.

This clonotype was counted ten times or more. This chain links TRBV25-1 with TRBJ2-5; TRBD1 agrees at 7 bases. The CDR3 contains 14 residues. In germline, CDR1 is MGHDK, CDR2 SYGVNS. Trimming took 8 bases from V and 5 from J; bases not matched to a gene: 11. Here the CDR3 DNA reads TGTGCCAGCGTCTCCGGGACAGCCTTCGAGACCCAGTACTTC. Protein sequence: CASVSGTAFETQYF. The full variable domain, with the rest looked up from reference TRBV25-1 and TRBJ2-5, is EADIYQTPRYLVIGTGKKITLECSQTMGHDKMYWYQQDPGMELHLIHYSYGVNSTEKGDLSSESTVSRIRTEHFPLTLESARPSHTSQYLCASVSGTAFETQYFGPGTRLLVL.

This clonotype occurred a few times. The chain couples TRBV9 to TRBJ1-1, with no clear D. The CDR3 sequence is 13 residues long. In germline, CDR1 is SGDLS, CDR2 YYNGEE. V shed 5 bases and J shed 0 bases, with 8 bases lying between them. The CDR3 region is CASRGPMNTEAFF. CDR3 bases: TGTGCCAGCAGAGGGCCGATGAACACTGAAGCTTTCTTT.

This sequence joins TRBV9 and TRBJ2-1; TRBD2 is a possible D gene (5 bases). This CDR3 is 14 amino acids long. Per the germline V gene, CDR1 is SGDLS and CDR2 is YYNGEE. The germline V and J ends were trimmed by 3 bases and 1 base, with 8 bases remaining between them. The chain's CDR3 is CASSASGSYNEQFF. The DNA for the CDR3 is TGTGCCAGCAGCGCGAGCGGTTCCTACAATGAGCAGTTCTTC.

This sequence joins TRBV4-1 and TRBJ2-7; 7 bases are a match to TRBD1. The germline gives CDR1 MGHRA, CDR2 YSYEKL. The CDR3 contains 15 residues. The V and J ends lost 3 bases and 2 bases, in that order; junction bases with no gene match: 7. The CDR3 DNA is TGCGCCAGCAGCCATCCCGGGACAGCAACCTACGAGCAGTACTTC. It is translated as CASSHPGTATYEQYF.

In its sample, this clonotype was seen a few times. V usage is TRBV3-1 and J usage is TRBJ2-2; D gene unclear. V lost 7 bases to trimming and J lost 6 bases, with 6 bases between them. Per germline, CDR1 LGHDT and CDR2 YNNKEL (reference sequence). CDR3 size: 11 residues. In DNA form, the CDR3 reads TGTGCCAGCAAAGCCGCCGGGGAGCTGTTTTTT. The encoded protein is CASKAAGELFF.

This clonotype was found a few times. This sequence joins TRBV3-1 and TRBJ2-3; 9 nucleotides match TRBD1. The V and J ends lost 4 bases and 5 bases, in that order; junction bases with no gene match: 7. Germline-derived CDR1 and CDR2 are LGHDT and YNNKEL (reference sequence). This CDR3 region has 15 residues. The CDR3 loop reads CASSRSDRGVDTQYF. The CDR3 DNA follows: TGTGCCAGCAGCCGATCGGACAGGGGCGTAGATACGCAGTATTTT.

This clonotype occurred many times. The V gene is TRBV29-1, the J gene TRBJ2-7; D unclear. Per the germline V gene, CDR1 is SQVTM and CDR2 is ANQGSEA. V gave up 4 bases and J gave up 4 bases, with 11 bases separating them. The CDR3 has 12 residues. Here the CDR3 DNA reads TGCAGCGTTGTTGAAGGCCCGTACGAGCAGTACTTC. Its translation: CSVVEGPYEQYF.

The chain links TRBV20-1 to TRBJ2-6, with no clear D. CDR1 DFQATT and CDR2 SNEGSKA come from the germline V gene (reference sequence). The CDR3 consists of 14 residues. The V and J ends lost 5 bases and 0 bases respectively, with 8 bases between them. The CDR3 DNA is TGCAGTGCTCCAACAGACTCTGGGGCCAACGTCCTGACTTTC. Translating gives CSAPTDSGANVLTF.

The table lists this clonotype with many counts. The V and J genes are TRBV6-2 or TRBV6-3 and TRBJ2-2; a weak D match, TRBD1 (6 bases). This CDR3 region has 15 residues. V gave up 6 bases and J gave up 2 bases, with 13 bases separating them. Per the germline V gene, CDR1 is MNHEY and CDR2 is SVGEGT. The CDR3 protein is CASSQTGANTGELFF. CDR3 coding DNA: TGTGCCAGCAGCCAGACAGGCGCAAACACCGGGGAGCTGTTTTTT.

CDR3 in amino acids: CASSQGQGSSGANVLTF. The CDR3 nucleotides are TGTGCCAGCAGCCAGGGACAGGGTAGCTCTGGGGCCAACGTCCTGACTTTC. J is TRBJ2-6 and V is TRBV7-9; 9 bases align to TRBD1. The CDR3 covers 17 residues. With 5 bases clipped from V and 0 bases from J, the junction kept 5 bases outside the gene matches. Germline CDR1 SEHNR, CDR2 FQNEAQ (reference sequence).

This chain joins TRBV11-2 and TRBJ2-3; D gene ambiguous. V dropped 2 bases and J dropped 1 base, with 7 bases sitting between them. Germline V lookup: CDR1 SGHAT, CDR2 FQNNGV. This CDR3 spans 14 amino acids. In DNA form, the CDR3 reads TGTGCCAGCAGCTTAATCCAACGCACAGATACGCAGTATTTT. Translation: CASSLIQRTDTQYF. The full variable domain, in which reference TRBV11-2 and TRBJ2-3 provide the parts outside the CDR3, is EAGVAQSPRYKIIEKRQSVAFWCNPISGHATLYWYQQILGQGPKLLIQFQNNGVVDDSQLPKDRFSAERLKGVDSTLKIQPAKLEDSAVYLCASSLIQRTDTQYFGPGTRLTVL.

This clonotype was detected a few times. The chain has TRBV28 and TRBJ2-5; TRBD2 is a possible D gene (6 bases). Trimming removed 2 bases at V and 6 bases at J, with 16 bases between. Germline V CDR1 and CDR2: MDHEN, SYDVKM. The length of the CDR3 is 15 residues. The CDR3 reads CASSLGGANVKTQYF. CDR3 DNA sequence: TGTGCCAGCAGTTTAGGAGGGGCCAATGTGAAGACCCAGTACTTC.

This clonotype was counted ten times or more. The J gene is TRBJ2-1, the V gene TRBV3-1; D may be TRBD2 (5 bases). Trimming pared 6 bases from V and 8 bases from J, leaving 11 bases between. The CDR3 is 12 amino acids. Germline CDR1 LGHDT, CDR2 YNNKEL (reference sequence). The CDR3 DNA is TGTGCCAGCAGGCGATTCGGGGATGAGCAGTTCTTC. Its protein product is CASRRFGDEQFF.

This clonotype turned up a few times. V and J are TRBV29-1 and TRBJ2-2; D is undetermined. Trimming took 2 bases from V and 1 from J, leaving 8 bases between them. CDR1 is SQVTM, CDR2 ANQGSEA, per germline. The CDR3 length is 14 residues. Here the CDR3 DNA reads TGCAGCGTTGAAAGGTACAAGAACACCGGGGAGCTGTTTTTT. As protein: CSVERYKNTGELFF.

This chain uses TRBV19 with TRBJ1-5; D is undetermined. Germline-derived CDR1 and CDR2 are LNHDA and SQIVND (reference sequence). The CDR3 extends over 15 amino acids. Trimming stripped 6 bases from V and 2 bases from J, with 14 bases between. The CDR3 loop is CASRVTDTGNQPQHF. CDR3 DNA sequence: TGTGCCAGTAGGGTCACAGACACCGGCAATCAGCCCCAGCATTTT. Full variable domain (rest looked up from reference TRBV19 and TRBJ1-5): DGGITQSPKYLFRKEGQNVTLSCEQNLNHDAMYWYRQDPGQGLRLIYYSQIVNDFQKGDIAEGYSVSREKKESFPLTVTSAQKNPTAFYLCASRVTDTGNQPQHFGDGTRLSIL.

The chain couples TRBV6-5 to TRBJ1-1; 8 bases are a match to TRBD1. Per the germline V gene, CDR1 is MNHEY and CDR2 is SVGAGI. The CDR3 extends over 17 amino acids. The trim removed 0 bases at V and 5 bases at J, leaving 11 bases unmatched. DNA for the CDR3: TGTGCCAGCAGTTACTCGACAGCCCAGGGGGCGCGTACTGAAGCTTTCTTT. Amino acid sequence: CASSYSTAQGARTEAFF.